A single sample is the source of the 12 T cell receptor beta chains below, sequenced in a study of T cells in Graves' hyperthyroidism and ophthalmopathy. Regions amplified from RNA transcripts were the TCR beta CDR3 regions. First-round RT-PCR with HTBI primers amplified the TCR CDR3 region. One entry per CDR3 protein results from TCRdb running MiXCR on the multiplex PCR reads. Found here are 270,000 or so distinct CDR3 sequences, about 25% of them singletons; the top ten hold 20% to 30%. What was sequenced was blood. The receptor source for this set is a man aged 35-49 years with Graves' hyperthyroidism that later progressed to Graves' ophthalmopathy.

This clonotype was found many times. The chain carries TRBV5-1 and TRBJ1-1, with unresolved D. V was pared by 4 bases and J by 6 bases, with 16 bases between. The CDR3 has 14 residues. The germline V gene has CDR1 SGHRS and CDR2 YFSETQ. The CDR3 region is CASSLGEVVAEAFF. The CDR3 coding sequence is TGCGCCAGCAGCCTGGGAGAGGTTGTTGCTGAAGCTTTCTTT.

The J gene is TRBJ1-3, the V gene TRBV3-1; 9 positions match TRBD1. This CDR3 comprises 15 residues. Germline CDR1 reads LGHDT; CDR2 reads YNNKEL (reference sequence). V was clipped by 4 bases and J by 4 bases; unmatched bases: 5. CDR3 region: CASSLGTGPGNTIYF. The CDR3 coding sequence is TGTGCCAGCAGCCTTGGGACAGGGCCCGGAAACACCATATATTTT.

Ten or more counts support this clonotype. The rearrangement joins TRBV11-2 to TRBJ1-1; D ambiguous. Germline assignment: CDR1 SGHAT and CDR2 FQNNGV. The germline V and J ends were trimmed by 2 bases and 0 bases, with 10 bases remaining between them. This CDR3 is built from 15 residues. In DNA form, the CDR3 reads TGTGCCAGCAGCTTAAAAGGCGGTCTGAACACTGAAGCTTTCTTT. Encoded protein: CASSLKGGLNTEAFF. The entire variable domain, with the rest obtained from reference TRBV11-2 and TRBJ1-1, is as follows: EAGVAQSPRYKIIEKRQSVAFWCNPISGHATLYWYQQILGQGPKLLIQFQNNGVVDDSQLPKDRFSAERLKGVDSTLKIQPAKLEDSAVYLCASSLKGGLNTEAFFGQGTRLTVV.

This clonotype has ten or more counts. This chain joins TRBV25-1 and TRBJ1-5; D not resolved. The length of the CDR3 is 14 residues. Trimming shortened V by 3 bases and J by 0 bases, and 6 bases separated the two germline ends. From germline, CDR1 is MGHDK and CDR2 SYGVNS. CDR3 nucleotide sequence: TGTGCCAGCAGTGACGGGAATAGCAATCAGCCCCAGCATTTT. Residues: CASSDGNSNQPQHF.

The sample holds a few counts of this clonotype. CDR3 bases: TGCGCCAGCAGCCAAGATTGGCCCTTGGCGAACACCGGGGAGCTGTTTTTT. Residues: CASSQDWPLANTGELFF. This chain joins TRBV4-1 and TRBJ2-2; no clear D. CDR1 MGHRA and CDR2 YSYEKL come from the germline V gene. V lost 0 bases and J 0 bases, leaving 11 bases between the germline ends. There are 17 residues in the CDR3.

The chain uses TRBV28 and TRBJ1-2; D may be TRBD1 (5 bases). Germline assignment: CDR1 MDHEN and CDR2 SYDVKM. Trimming took off 3 bases at V and 4 bases at J, with 12 bases between the two ends. The CDR3 loop spans 14 amino acids. The CDR3 nucleotides read TGTGCCAGCAGTTTCGCGGGACGGCTCTATGGCTACACCTTC. Amino acids: CASSFAGRLYGYTF.

The rearrangement links TRBV7-8 to TRBJ1-1; 8 nucleotides align to TRBD1. The CDR3 totals 12 residues. The V gene's germline CDR1 is SGHVS and CDR2 FQNEAQ. The V segment lost 5 bases and the J segment 6 bases; nucleotides outside the gene matches: 2. CDR3 sequence: CASSPQGAEAFF. CDR3 DNA sequence: TGTGCCAGCAGCCCACAGGGGGCTGAAGCTTTCTTT.

The chain joins TRBV6-2 or TRBV6-3 to TRBJ2-7, with D maybe TRBD1 (6 bases). With 6 bases removed from V and 0 bases from J, the gap between germline ends came to 12 bases. This CDR3 is built from 14 residues. Germline V lookup: CDR1 MNHEY, CDR2 SVGEGT. In DNA, the CDR3 is TGTGCCAGCAGCAAGACAGGCTTCTCCTACGAGCAGTACTTC. This codes for CASSKTGFSYEQYF.

The rearrangement joins TRBV7-9 to TRBJ2-5, with 8 bases fitting TRBD2. The CDR3 extends over 13 amino acids. The junction had 5 bases not matched to a gene; V was cut back by 8 bases and J by 3 bases. Germline V gene data show CDR1 as SEHNR and CDR2 as FQNEAQ (reference sequence). DNA of the CDR3: TGTGCCAGCGCGGGACTAGGAGAAGAGACCCAGTACTTC. Translation gives CASAGLGEETQYF.

This clonotype was detected many times. V and J are TRBV7-2 and TRBJ1-2; TRBD1 might be the D (5 bases). Germline CDR1 reads SGHTA; CDR2 reads FQGNSA. The CDR3 contains 12 residues. Trimming left V 5 bases short and J 7 bases short, with 11 bases between. This CDR3 is CASSQQGGGYTF. The CDR3 region has the DNA TGTGCCAGCAGCCAGCAGGGTGGTGGCTACACCTTC.

This clonotype was seen repeatedly, ten times or more. The J gene is TRBJ2-7, the V gene TRBV11-2; 11 nucleotides line up with TRBD2. Losses at the gene ends were 4 bases for V and 0 bases for J; bases not matched to a gene: 8. Per germline, CDR1 SGHAT and CDR2 FQNNGV. The CDR3 totals 17 residues. The CDR3 sequence is CASSYSPTSGSSYEQYF. CDR3 in DNA: TGTGCCAGCAGCTACTCTCCAACTAGCGGGAGCTCCTACGAGCAGTACTTC.

This clonotype was counted many times. V and J are TRBV4-1 and TRBJ2-5; 14 nucleotides line up with TRBD2. This CDR3 is 17 amino acids long. Germline CDR1 and CDR2: MGHRA and YSYEKL. Losses at the gene ends were 1 base for V and 5 bases for J; bases not matched to a gene: 6. The CDR3: CASSQGSGLAGAETQYF. The CDR3, as DNA: TGCGCCAGCAGCCAAGGCTCGGGACTAGCGGGAGCCGAGACCCAGTACTTC.